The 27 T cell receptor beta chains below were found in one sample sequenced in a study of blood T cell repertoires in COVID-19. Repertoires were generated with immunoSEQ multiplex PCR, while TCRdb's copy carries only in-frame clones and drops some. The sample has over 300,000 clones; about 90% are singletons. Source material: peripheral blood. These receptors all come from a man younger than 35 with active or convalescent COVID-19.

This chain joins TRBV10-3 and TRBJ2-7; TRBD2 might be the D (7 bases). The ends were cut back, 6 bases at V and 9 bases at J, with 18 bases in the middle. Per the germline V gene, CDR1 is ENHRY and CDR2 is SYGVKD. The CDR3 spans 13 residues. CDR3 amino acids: CAISLGNREGQYF. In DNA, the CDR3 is TGTGCCATCAGCTTAGGGAACAGGGAGGGGCAGTACTTC.

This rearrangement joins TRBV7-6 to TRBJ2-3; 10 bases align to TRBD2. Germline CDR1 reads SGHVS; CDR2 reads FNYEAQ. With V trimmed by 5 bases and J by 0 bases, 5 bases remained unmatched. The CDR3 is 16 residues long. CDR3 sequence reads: CASSRGTSASTDTQYF. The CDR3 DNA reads TGTGCCAGCAGCAGAGGGACTAGCGCTAGCACAGATACGCAGTATTTT.

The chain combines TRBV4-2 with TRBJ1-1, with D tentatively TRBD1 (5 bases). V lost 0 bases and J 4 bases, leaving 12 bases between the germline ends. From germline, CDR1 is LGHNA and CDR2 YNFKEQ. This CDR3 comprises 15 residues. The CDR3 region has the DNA TGTGCCAGCAGCCAAGAGGCGACAGTTATCACTGAAGCTTTCTTT. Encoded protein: CASSQEATVITEAFF.

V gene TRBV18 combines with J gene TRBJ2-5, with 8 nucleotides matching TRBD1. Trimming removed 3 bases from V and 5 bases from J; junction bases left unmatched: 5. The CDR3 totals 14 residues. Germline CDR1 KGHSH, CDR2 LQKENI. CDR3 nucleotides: TGTGCCAGCTCACCCCAACAGGGGGTGGAGACCCAGTACTTC. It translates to CASSPQQGVETQYF.

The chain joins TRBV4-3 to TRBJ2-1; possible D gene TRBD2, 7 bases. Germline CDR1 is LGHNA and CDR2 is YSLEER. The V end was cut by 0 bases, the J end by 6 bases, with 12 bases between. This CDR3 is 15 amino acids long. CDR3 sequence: CASSQEGGGFNEQFF. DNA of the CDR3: TGCGCCAGCAGCCAAGAAGGGGGGGGGTTCAATGAGCAGTTCTTC.

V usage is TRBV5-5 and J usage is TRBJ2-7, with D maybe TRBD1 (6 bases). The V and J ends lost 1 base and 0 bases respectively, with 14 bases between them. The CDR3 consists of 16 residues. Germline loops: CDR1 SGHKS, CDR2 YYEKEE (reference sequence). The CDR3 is CASSLSGTLSSYEQYF. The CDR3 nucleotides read TGTGCCAGCAGCTTGTCGGGGACACTGAGCTCCTACGAGCAGTACTTC.

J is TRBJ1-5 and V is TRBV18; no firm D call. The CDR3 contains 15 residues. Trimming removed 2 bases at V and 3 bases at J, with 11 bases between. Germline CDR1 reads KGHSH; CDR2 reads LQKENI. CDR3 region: CASSPSGRDNQPQHF. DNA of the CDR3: TGTGCCAGCTCACCATCTGGACGGGACAATCAGCCCCAGCATTTT.

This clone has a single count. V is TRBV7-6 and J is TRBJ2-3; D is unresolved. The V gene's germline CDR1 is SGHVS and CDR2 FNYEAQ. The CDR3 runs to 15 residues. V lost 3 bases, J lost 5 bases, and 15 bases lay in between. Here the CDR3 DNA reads TGTGCCAGCAGCTTTATGGGCAGCACCGGAGATACGCAGTATTTT. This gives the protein CASSFMGSTGDTQYF. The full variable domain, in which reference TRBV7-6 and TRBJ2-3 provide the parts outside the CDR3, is GAGVSQSPRYKVTKRGQDVALRCDPISGHVSLYWYRQALGQGPEFLTYFNYEAQQDKSGLPNDRFSAERPEGSISTLTIQRTEQRDSAMYRCASSFMGSTGDTQYFGPGTRLTVL.

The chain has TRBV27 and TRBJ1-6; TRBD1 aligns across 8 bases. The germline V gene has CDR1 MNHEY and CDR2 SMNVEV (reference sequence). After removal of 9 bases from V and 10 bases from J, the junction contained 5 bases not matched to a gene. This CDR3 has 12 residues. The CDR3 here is CASTGGGSPLHF. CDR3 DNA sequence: TGTGCCAGTACAGGGGGAGGATCACCCCTCCACTTT.

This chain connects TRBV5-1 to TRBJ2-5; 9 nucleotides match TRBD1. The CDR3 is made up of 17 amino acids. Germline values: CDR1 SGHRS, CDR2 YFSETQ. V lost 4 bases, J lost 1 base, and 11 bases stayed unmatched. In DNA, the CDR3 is TGCGCCAGCAGCCCCGGGGGGACAGGGAGGCGCCAAGAGACCCAGTACTTC. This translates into CASSPGGTGRRQETQYF.

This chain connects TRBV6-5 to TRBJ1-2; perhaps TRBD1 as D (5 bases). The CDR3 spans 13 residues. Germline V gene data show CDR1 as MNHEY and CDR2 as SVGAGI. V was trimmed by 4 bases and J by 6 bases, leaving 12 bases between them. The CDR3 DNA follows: TGTGCCAGCAGTTCCAGACAGCGACATGGCTACACCTTC. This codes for CASSSRQRHGYTF.

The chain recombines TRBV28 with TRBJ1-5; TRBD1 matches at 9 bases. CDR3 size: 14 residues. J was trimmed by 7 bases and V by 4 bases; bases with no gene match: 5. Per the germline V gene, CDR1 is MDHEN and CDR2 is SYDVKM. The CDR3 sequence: CASSSDRGSQPQHF. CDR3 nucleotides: TGTGCCAGCAGTTCGGACAGGGGCAGCCAGCCCCAGCATTTT.

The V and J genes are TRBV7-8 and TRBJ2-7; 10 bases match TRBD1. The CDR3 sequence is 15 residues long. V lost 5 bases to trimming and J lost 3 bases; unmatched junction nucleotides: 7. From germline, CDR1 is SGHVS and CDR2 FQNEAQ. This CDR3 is CASSTRTGGSYEQYF. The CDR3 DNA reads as TGTGCCAGCAGCACCCGGACAGGGGGTAGCTACGAGCAGTACTTC.

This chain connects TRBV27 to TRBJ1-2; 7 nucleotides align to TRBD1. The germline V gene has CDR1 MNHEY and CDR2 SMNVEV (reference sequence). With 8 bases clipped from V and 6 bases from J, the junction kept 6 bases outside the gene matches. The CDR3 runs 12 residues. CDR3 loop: CASYGTENGYTF. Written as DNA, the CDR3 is TGTGCCAGCTACGGGACAGAGAATGGCTACACCTTC.

CDR3 in amino acids: CASSVNSGTEAFF. The CDR3 DNA sequence: TGCGCCAGCAGCGTGAATTCGGGCACTGAAGCTTTCTTT. The chain has TRBV5-1 and TRBJ1-1; no firm D call. V lost 4 bases and J 4 bases, leaving 11 bases between the germline ends. Looked up from germline, CDR1 is SGHRS and CDR2 is YFSETQ. This CDR3 has 13 residues.

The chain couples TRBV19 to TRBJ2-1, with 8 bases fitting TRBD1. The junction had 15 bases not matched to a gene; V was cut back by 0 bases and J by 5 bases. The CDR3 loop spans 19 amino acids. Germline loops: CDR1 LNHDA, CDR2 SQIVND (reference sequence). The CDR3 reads CASSIEFKHFEDRDNEQFF. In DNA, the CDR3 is TGTGCCAGTAGTATAGAGTTTAAGCACTTTGAGGACAGGGACAATGAGCAGTTCTTC.

CDR3 sequence: CSAILRGGYTF. The DNA for the CDR3 is TGCAGTGCTATCCTCAGGGGTGGCTACACCTTC. The V call is TRBV20-1, the J call TRBJ1-2; D perhaps matches TRBD1 (6 bases). The V end was cut by 4 bases, the J end by 7 bases, with 10 bases between. The CDR3 extends over 11 amino acids. Germline-derived CDR1 and CDR2 are DFQATT and SNEGSKA (reference sequence).

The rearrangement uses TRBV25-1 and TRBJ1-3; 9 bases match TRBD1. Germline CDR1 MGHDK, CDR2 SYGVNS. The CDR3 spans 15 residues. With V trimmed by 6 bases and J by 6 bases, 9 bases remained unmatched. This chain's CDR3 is CASRRTGVDPNTIYF. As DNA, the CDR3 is TGTGCCAGCAGGAGGACAGGGGTTGACCCAAACACCATATATTTT.

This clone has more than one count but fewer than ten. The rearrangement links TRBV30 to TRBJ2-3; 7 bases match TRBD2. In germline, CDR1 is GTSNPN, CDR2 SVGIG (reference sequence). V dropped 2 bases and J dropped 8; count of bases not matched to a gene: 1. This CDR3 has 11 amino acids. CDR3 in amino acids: CAWSWEGTQYF. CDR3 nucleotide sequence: TGTGCCTGGAGTTGGGAGGGTACGCAGTATTTT.

The CDR3 is CASSPKGGINEKLFF. CDR3 DNA: TGTGCCAGCTCACCGAAAGGGGGAATTAATGAAAAACTGTTTTTT. This rearrangement joins TRBV18 to TRBJ1-4, with D tentatively TRBD1 (6 bases). The V end was cut by 3 bases, the J end by 4 bases, with 12 bases between. Germline-derived CDR1 and CDR2 are KGHSH and LQKENI. The CDR3 covers 15 residues.

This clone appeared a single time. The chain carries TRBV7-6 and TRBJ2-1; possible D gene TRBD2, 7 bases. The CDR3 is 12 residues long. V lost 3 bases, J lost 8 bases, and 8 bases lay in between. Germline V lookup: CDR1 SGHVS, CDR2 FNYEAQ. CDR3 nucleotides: TGTGCCAGCAGCTTCGGGGGGCATGAGCAGTTCTTC. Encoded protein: CASSFGGHEQFF.

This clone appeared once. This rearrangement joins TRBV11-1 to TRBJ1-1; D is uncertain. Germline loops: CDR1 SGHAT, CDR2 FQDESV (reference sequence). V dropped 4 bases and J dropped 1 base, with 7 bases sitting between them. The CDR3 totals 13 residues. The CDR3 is CASSSRENTEAFF. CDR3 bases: TGTGCCAGCAGCTCTCGGGAGAACACTGAAGCTTTCTTT.

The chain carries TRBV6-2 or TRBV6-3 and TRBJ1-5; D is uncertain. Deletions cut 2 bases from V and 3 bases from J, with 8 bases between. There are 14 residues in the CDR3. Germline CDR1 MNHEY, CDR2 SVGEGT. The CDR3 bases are TGTGCCAGCAGTTACGTCCAGAACAATCAGCCCCAGCATTTT. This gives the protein CASSYVQNNQPQHF.

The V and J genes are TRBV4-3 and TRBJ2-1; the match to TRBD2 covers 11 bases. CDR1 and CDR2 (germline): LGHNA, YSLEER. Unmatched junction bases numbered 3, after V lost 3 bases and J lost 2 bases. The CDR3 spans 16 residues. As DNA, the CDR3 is TGCGCCAGCAGCCAGACTAGCGGGATTACCTACAATGAGCAGTTCTTC. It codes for CASSQTSGITYNEQFF.

The CDR3 DNA reads as TGCGCCAGGAAGCATAGCGGGGGGGCCGGGAGGGCCCAGTACTTC. Translating it yields CARKHSGGAGRAQYF. The V gene is TRBV4-1, the J gene TRBJ2-5; 11 nucleotides align to TRBD2. The CDR3 has 15 amino acids. Germline V CDR1 and CDR2: MGHRA, YSYEKL. With 9 bases clipped from V and 9 bases from J, the junction kept 15 bases outside the gene matches.

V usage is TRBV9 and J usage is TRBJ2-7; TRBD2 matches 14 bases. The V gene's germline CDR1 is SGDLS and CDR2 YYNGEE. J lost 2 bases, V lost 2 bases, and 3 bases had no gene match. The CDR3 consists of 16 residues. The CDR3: CASSVGLAGGTYEQYF. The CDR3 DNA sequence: TGTGCCAGCAGCGTCGGACTAGCGGGGGGAACCTACGAGCAGTACTTC.

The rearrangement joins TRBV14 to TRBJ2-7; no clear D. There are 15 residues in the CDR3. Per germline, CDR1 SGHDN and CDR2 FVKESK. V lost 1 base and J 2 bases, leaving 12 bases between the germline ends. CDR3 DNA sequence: TGTGCCAGCAGCCAAGTTACCGGCAGGCCCTACGAGCAGTACTTC. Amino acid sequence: CASSQVTGRPYEQYF.